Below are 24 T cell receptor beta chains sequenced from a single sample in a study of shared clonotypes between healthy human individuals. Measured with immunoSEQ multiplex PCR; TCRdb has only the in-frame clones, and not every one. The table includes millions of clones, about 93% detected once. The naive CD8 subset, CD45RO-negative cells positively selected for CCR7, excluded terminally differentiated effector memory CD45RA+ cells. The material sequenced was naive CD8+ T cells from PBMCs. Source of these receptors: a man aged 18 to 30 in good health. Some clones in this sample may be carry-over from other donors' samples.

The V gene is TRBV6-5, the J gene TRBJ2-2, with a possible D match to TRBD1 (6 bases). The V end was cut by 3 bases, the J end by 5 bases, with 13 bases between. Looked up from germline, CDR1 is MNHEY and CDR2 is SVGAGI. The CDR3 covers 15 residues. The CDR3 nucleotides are TGTGCCAGCAGTTATTCGACAGGTCGAACCGGGGAGCTGTTTTTT. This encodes CASSYSTGRTGELFF.

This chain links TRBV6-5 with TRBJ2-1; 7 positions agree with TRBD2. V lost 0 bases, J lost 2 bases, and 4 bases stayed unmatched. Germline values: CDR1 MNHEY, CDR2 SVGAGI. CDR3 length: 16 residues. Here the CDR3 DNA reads TGTGCCAGCAGTTACTCGATGCGGGAGACCTACAATGAGCAGTTCTTC. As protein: CASSYSMRETYNEQFF.

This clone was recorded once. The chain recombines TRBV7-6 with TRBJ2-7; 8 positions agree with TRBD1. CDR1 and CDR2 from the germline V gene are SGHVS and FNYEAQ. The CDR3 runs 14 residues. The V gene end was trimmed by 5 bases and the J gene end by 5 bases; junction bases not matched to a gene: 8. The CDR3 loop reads CASSQTTGDNEQYF. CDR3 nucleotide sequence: TGTGCCAGCAGCCAAACGACAGGGGACAACGAGCAGTACTTC.

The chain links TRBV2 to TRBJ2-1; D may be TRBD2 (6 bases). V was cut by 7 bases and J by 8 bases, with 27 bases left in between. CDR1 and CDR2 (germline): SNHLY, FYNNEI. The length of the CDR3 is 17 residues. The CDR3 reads CASMDLLVGGSGDEQFF. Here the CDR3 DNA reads TGTGCCAGCATGGACCTCCTCGTGGGAGGCTCGGGGGATGAGCAGTTCTTC. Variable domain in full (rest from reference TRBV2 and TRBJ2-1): EPEVTQTPSHQVTQMGQEVILRCVPISNHLYFYWYRQILGQKVEFLVSFYNNEISEKSEIFDDQFSVERPDGSNFTLKIRSTKLEDSAMYFCASMDLLVGGSGDEQFFGPGTRLTVL.

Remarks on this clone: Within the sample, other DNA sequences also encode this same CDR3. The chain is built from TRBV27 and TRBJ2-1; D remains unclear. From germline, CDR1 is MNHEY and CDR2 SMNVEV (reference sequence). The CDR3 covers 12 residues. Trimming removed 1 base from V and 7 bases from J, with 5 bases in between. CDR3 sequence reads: CASSLYGNEQFF. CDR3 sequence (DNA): TGTGCCAGCAGTTTATACGGAAATGAGCAGTTCTTC.

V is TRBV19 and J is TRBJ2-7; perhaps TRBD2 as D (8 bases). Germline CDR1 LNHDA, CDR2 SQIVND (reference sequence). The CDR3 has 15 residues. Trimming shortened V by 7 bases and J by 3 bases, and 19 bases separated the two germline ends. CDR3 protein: CASTPGGSGGYEQYF. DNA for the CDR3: TGTGCCAGTACCCCGGGGGGGTCAGGGGGCTACGAGCAGTACTTC.

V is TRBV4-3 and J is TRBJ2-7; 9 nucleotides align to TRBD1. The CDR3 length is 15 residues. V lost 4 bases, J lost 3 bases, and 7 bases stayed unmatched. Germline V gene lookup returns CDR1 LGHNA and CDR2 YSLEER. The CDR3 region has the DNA TGCGCCAGCAGCCGAGGGACAGGGAGCGGCTACGAGCAGTACTTC. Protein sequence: CASSRGTGSGYEQYF.

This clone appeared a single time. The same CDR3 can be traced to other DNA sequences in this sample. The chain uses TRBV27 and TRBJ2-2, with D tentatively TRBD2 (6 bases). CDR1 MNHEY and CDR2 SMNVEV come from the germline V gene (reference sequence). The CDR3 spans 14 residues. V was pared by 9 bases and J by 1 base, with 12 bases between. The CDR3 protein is CASSSGKNTGELFF. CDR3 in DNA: TGTGCCAGTAGTAGCGGAAAGAACACCGGGGAGCTGTTTTTT.

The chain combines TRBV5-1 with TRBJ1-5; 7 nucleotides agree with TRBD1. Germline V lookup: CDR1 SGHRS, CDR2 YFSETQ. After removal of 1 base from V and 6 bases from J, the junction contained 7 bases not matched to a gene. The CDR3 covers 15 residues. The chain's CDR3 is CASSLLGGEGQPQHF. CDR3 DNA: TGCGCCAGCAGCTTGTTAGGGGGCGAGGGTCAGCCCCAGCATTTT. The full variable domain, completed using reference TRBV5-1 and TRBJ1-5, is KAGVTQTPRYLIKTRGQQVTLSCSPISGHRSVSWYQQTPGQGLQFLFEYFSETQRNKGNFPGRFSGRQFSNSRSEMNVSTLELGDSALYLCASSLLGGEGQPQHFGDGTRLSIL.

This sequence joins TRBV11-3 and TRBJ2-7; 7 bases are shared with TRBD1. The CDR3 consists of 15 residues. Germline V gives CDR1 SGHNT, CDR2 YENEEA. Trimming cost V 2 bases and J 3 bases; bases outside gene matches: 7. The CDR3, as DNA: TGTGCCAGCAGCTTATCGGCCAGGGGGTTCTACGAGCAGTACTTC. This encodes CASSLSARGFYEQYF. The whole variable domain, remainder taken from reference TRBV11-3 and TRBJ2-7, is EAGVVQSPRYKIIEKKQPVAFWCNPISGHNTLYWYLQNLGQGPELLIRYENEEAVDDSQLPKDRFSAERLKGVDSTLKIQPAELGDSAVYLCASSLSARGFYEQYFGPGTRLTVT.

CDR3 sequence: CASSYGWDSPGAFF. The CDR3 DNA reads as TGTGCCAGCAGTTACGGTTGGGACAGCCCTGGAGCTTTCTTT. This chain uses TRBV6-5 with TRBJ1-1, with TRBD1 matching over 7 bases. The trim removed 2 bases at V and 10 bases at J, leaving 10 bases unmatched. CDR3 length: 14 residues. CDR1 and CDR2 from the germline V gene are MNHEY and SVGAGI.

In DNA form, the CDR3 reads TGTGCCAGTAGTATGTGGGTACAGGGTGATCAGCCCCAGCATTTT. This gives the protein CASSMWVQGDQPQHF. This chain joins TRBV19 and TRBJ1-5; D possibly corresponds to TRBD1 (6 bases). Trimming stripped 3 bases from V and 5 bases from J, with 14 bases between. Germline CDR1 LNHDA, CDR2 SQIVND (reference sequence). The CDR3 is 15 amino acids.

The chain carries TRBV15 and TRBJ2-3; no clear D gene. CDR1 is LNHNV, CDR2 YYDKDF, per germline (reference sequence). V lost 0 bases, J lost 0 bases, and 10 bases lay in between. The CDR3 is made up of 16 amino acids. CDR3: CATSRDSLRSTDTQYF. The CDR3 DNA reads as TGTGCCACCAGCAGAGATTCCTTACGGAGCACAGATACGCAGTATTTT.

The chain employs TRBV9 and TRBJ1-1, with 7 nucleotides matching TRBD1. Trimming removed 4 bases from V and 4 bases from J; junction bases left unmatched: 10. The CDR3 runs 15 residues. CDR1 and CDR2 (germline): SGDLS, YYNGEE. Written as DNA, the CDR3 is TGTGCCAGCAGCCCACAAACAGGGGATCTCACTGAAGCTTTCTTT. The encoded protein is CASSPQTGDLTEAFF.

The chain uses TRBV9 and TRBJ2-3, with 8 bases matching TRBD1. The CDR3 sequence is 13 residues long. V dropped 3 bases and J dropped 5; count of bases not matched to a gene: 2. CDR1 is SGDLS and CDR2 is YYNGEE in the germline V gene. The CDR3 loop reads CASSGDRRDTQYF. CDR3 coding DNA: TGTGCCAGCAGCGGGGACAGGAGAGATACGCAGTATTTT.

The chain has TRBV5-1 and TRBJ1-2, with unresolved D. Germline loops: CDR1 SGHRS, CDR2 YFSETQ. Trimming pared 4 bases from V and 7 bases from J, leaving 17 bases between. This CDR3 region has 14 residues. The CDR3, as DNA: TGCGCCAGCAGCACGGAGGGATTTGAGAGTGGCTACACCTTC. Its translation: CASSTEGFESGYTF.

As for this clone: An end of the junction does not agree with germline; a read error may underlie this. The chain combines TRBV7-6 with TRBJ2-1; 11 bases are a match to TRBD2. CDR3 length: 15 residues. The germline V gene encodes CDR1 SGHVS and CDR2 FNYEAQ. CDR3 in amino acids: CASSLLAGEYKEQFF. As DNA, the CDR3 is TGTGCCAGCAGTCTACTAGCGGGAGAGTACAAGGAGCAGTTCTTC.

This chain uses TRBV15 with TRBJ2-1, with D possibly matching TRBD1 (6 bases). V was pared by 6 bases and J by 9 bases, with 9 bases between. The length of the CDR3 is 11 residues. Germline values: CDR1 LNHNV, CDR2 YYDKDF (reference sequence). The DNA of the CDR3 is TGTGCCACCAGTTGGGGGCTTGAGCAGTTCTTC. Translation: CATSWGLEQFF. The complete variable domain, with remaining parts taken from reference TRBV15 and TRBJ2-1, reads DAMVIQNPRYQVTQFGKPVTLSCSQTLNHNVMYWYQQKSSQAPKLLFHYYDKDFNNEADTPDNFQSRRPNTSFCFLDIRSPGLGDTAMYLCATSWGLEQFFGPGTRLTVL.

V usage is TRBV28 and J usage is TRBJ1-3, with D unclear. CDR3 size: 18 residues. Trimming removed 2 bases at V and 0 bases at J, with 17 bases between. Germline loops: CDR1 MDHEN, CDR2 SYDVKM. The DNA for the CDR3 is TGTGCCAGCAGTTTAATTGGCCACTCCGAGAGCTCTGGAAACACCATATATTTT. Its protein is CASSLIGHSESSGNTIYF. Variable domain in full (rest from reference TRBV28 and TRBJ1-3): DVKVTQSSRYLVKRTGEKVFLECVQDMDHENMFWYRQDPGLGLRLIYFSYDVKMKEKGDIPEGYSVSREKKERFSLILESASTNQTSMYLCASSLIGHSESSGNTIYFGEGSWLTVV.

CDR3 nucleotides: TGTGCCAGCAGCAGTCGAGGGGTTGAGCAGTTCTTC. This gives the protein CASSSRGVEQFF. This chain links TRBV11-3 with TRBJ2-1; D is possibly TRBD1 or TRBD2 (5 bases each). CDR3 length: 12 amino acids. Deletions cut 5 bases from V and 9 bases from J, with 11 bases between. The germline gives CDR1 SGHNT, CDR2 YENEEA.

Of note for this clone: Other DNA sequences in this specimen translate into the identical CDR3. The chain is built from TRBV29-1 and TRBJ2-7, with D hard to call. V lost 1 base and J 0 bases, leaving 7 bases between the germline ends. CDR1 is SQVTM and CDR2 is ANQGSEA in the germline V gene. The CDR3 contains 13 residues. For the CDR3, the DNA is TGCAGCGTTGAAGTCGGGTCCTCCTACGAGCAGTACTTC. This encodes CSVEVGSSYEQYF.

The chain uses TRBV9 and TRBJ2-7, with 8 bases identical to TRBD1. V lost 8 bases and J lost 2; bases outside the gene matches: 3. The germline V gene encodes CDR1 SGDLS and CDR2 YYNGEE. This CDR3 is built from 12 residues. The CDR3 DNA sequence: TGTGCCAGTGGGACAGGCGCCTACGAGCAGTACTTC. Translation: CASGTGAYEQYF.

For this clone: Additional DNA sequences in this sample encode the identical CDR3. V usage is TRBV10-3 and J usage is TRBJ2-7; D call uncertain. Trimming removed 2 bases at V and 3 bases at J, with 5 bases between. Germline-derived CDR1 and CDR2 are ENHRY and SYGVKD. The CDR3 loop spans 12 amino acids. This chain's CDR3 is CAISEVGYEQYF. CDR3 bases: TGTGCCATCAGTGAGGTGGGCTACGAGCAGTACTTC.

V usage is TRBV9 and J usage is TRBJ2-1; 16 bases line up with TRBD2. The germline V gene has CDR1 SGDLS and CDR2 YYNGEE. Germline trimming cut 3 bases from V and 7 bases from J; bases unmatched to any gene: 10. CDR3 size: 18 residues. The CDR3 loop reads CASSGPGTSGRVRNEQFF. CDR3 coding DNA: TGTGCCAGCAGCGGCCCCGGGACTAGCGGGAGGGTTCGGAATGAGCAGTTCTTC. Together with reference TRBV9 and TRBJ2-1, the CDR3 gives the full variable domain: DSGVTQTPKHLITATGQRVTLRCSPRSGDLSVYWYQQSLDQGLQFLIQYYNGEERAKGNILERFSAQQFPDLHSELNLSSLELGDSALYFCASSGPGTSGRVRNEQFFGPGTRLTVL.